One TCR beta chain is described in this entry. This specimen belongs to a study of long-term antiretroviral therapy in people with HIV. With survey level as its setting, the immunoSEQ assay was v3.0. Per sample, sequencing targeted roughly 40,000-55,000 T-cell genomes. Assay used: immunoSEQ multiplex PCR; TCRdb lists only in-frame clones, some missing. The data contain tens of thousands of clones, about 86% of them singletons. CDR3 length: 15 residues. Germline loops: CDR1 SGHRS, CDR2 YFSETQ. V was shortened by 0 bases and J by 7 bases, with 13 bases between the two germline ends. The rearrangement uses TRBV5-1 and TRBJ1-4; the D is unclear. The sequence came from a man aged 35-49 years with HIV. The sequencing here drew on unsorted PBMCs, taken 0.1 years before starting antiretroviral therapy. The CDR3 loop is CASSLDKPLIEKLFF. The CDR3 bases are TGCGCCAGCAGCTTGGATAAACCGTTAATTGAAAAACTGTTTTTT.